This is a list of T cell receptor beta chains from one sample in a study of T cell repertoires in cytomegalovirus infection. TCRdb reanalysed the reads using MiXCR and keeps one entry per CDR3 protein. The repertoire consists of about 740,000 distinct CDR3 sequences, with 30% to 40% occurring once and the leading ten covering 15% to 20%. These receptors' antigens are unknown. The specimen was cultured PBMCs, collected from culture after CMV antigen stimulation. These receptors all come from a human donor in good health (CMV status not recorded). Some clones in this sample may be carry-over from other donors' samples. Each CDR3 is given with its conserved first and last residue. D genes are given only for firm matches. Some rows mark clone size as missing; the rest say once, few, many or name a class of expanded clone.

d_call clone_size j_call v_call cdr3_aa cdr3_nt
TRBD1 - TRBJ2-2 TRBV7-3 CASSPDRAGGELFF TGTGCCAGCAGCCCGGACAGGGCTGGCGGGGAGCTGTTTTTT
TRBD2 once TRBJ2-5 TRBV6-5 CASSWTRRGEETQYF TGTGCCAGCAGCTGGACTAGGAGGGGTGAAGAGACCCAGTACTTC
- - TRBJ1-1 TRBV14 CASSLQYGVNTEAFF TGTGCCAGCAGCCTACAATATGGGGTGAACACTGAAGCTTTCTTT
- - TRBJ2-7 TRBV10-3 CAISVSTAYEQYF TGTGCCATCAGTGTAAGTACAGCGTACGAGCAGTACTTC
TRBD1 few TRBJ1-5 TRBV19 CASRDRGAEQPQHF TGTGCCAGTAGGGACAGGGGCGCGGAGCAGCCCCAGCATTTT
- few TRBJ2-6 TRBV27 CASSLFGSVSGANVLTF TGTGCCAGCAGTTTATTTGGGTCGGTCTCTGGGGCCAACGTCCTGACTTTC
- - TRBJ1-1 TRBV20-1 CSAAQGGTEAFF TGCAGTGCTGCACAGGGAGGCACTGAAGCTTTCTTT
- - TRBJ1-1 TRBV12-5 CASGLVGGTEAFF TGTGCTAGTGGTTTGGTTGGAGGCACTGAAGCTTTCTTT
- - TRBJ2-7 TRBV6-1 CASSEVSESVYEQYF TGTGCCAGCAGTGAAGTTAGCGAGTCGGTCTACGAGCAGTACTTC
- few TRBJ2-7 TRBV10-3 CAISGIETGLTEQYF TGTGCCATCAGTGGTATAGAGACAGGTCTAACCGAGCAGTACTTC
- once TRBJ1-3 TRBV7-9 CASSPYSPGNTIYF TGTGCCAGCAGCCCATATTCCCCTGGAAACACCATATATTTT
TRBD2 - TRBJ2-3 TRBV6-1 CASSGSFLAGGPDTQYF TGTGCCAGCAGTGGATCCTTTCTAGCGGGAGGGCCCGATACGCAGTATTTT
TRBD1 - TRBJ2-1 TRBV15 CATSKSRTGTYNEQFF TGTGCCACCAGCAAGTCTCGGACAGGGACGTACAATGAGCAGTTCTTC
- many TRBJ2-1 TRBV7-8 CASSLELAREQFF TGTGCCAGCAGCTTAGAACTAGCCCGTGAGCAGTTCTTC
TRBD2 - TRBJ2-7 TRBV20-1 CSARQPGGTGDYEQYF TGCAGTGCTAGGCAACCCGGGGGGACTGGCGACTACGAGCAGTACTTC
- - TRBJ2-1 TRBV5-6 CASSFLAYYNEQFF TGTGCCAGCAGCTTCCTAGCGTACTACAATGAGCAGTTCTTC
TRBD1 few TRBJ1-6 TRBV7-2 CASSSIAIPGTAWGSPLHF TGTGCCAGCAGCTCCATAGCCATACCCGGGACAGCCTGGGGGTCACCCCTCCACTTT
TRBD1 - TRBJ1-6 TRBV2 CASSGQGVRNSPLHF TGTGCCAGCAGTGGTCAGGGGGTAAGGAATTCACCCCTCCACTTT
TRBD1 - TRBJ2-6 TRBV2 CASSESTGGPLSGANVLTF TGTGCCAGCAGTGAATCTACAGGGGGCCCCCTCTCTGGGGCCAACGTCCTGACTTTC
- - TRBJ2-6 TRBV7-6 CASSSPSSASGANVLTF TGTGCCAGCAGCTCGCCGTCGTCCGCCTCTGGGGCCAACGTCCTGACTTTC
TRBD1 - TRBJ2-1 TRBV19 CASSPGTGAGHNEQFF TGTGCCAGTAGTCCCGGGACAGGAGCTGGGCACAATGAGCAGTTCTTC
- many TRBJ2-3 TRBV7-2 CASSAGQSTDTQYF TGTGCCAGCAGCGCCGGACAAAGCACAGATACGCAGTATTTT
TRBD2 - TRBJ2-1 TRBV6-1 CASSLLRGGINEQFF TGTGCCAGCAGTTTGTTGCGGGGGGGCATAAATGAGCAGTTCTTC
- few TRBJ2-1 TRBV19 CASSRRDPGYNEQFF TGTGCCAGTAGTAGGCGGGACCCTGGCTACAATGAGCAGTTCTTC